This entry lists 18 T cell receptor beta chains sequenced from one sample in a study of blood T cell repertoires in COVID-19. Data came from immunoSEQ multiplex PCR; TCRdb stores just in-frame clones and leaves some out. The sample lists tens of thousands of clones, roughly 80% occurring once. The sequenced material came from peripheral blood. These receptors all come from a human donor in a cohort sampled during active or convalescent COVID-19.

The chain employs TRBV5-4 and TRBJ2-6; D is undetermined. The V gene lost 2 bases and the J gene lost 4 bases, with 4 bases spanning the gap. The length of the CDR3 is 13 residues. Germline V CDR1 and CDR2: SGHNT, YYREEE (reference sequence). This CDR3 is CASSFGGANVLTF. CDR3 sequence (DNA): TGTGCCAGCAGCTTTGGCGGGGCCAACGTCCTGACTTTC.

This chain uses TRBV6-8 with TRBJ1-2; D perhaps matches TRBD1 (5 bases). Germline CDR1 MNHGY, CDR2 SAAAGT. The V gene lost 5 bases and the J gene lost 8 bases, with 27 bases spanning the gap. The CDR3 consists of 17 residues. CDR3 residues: CASSPPPEGGAERGYTF. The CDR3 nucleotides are TGTGCCAGCAGTCCCCCGCCAGAGGGAGGGGCCGAAAGGGGCTACACCTTC.

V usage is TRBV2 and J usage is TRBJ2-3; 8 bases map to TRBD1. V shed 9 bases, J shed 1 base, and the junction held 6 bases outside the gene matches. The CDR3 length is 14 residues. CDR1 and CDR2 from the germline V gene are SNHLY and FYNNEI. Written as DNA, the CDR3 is TGTGCCAGTGCGGACAGGGTGGGCACAGATACGCAGTATTTT. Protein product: CASADRVGTDTQYF.

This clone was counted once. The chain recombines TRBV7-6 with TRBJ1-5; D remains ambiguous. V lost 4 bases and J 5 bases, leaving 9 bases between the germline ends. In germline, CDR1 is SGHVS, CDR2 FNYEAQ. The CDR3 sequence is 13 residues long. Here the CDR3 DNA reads TGTGCCAGCAGCTCAGTCCTGGATCAGCCCCAGCATTTT. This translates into CASSSVLDQPQHF.

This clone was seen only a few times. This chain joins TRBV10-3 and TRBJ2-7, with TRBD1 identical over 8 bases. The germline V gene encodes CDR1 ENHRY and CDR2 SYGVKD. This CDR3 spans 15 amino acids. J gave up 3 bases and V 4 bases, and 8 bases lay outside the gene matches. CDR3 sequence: CAISGTGTSDYEQYF. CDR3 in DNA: TGTGCCATCAGTGGGACAGGGACTTCCGACTACGAGCAGTACTTC.

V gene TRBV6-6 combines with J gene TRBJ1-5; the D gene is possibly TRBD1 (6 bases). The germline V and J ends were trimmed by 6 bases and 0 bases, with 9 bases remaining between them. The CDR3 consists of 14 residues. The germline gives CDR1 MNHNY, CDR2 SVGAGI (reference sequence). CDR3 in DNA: TGTGCCAGCAGCAACAGGGTTAGCAATCAGCCCCAGCATTTT. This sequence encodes CASSNRVSNQPQHF.

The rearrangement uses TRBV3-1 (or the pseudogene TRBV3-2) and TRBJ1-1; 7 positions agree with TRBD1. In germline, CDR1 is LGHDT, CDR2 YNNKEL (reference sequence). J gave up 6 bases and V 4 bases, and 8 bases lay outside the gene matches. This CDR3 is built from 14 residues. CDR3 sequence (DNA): TGTGCCAGCAGCCCAAAAACCAGGGGGGCTGAAGCTTTCTTT. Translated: CASSPKTRGAEAFF.

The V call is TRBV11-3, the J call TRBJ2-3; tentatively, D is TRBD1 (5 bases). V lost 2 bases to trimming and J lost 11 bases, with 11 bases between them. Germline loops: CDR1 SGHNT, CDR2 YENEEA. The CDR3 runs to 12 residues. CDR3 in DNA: TGTGCCAGCAGCTTAACTCAGGGCAAGCAGTATTTT. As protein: CASSLTQGKQYF. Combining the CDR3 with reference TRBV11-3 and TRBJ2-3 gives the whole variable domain EAGVVQSPRYKIIEKKQPVAFWCNPISGHNTLYWYLQNLGQGPELLIRYENEEAVDDSQLPKDRFSAERLKGVDSTLKIQPAELGDSAVYLCASSLTQGKQYFGPGTRLTVL.

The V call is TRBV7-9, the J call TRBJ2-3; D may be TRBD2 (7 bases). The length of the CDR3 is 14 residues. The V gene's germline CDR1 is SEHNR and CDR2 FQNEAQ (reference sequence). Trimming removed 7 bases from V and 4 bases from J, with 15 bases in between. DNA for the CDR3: TGTGCCAGCACAAAAGGGGGGGGATCAGATACGCAGTATTTT. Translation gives CASTKGGGSDTQYF.

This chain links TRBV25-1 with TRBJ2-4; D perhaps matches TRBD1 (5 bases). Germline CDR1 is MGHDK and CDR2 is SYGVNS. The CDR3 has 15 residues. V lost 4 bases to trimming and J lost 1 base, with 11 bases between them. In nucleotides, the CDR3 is TGTGCCAGCAGTGGGGGCCTGGGGGCCAAAAACATTCAGTACTTC. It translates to CASSGGLGAKNIQYF.

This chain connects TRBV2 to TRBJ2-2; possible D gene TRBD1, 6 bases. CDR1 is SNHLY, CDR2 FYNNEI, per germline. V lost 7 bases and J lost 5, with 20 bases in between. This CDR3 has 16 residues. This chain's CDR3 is CASTQLQGYRTGELFF. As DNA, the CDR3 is TGTGCCAGCACCCAACTGCAGGGGTATCGGACCGGGGAGCTGTTTTTT.

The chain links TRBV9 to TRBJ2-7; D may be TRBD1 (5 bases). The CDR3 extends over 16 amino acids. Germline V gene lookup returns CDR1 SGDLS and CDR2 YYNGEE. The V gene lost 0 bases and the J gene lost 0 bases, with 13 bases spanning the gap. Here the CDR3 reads CASSVGGYGVSYEQYF. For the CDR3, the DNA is TGTGCCAGCAGCGTAGGGGGCTACGGCGTCTCCTACGAGCAGTACTTC.

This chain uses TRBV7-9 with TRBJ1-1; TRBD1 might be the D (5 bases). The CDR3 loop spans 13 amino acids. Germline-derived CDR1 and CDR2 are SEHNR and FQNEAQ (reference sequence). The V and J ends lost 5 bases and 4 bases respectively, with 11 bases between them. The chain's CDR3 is CASSHTGGTEAFF. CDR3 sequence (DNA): TGTGCCAGCAGCCACACAGGTGGCACTGAAGCTTTCTTT.

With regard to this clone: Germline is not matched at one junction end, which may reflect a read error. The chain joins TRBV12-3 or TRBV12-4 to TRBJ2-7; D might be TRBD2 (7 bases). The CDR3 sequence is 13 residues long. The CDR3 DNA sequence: TGTGCCAGCAGCTCGTTAGGGGGGGGACGTCCGGTCTTC. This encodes CASSSLGGGRPVF.

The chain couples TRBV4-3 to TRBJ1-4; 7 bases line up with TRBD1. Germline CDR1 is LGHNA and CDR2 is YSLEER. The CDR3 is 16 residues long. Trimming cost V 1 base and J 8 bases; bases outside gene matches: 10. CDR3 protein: CASSQVGTGVGEKLFF. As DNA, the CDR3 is TGCGCCAGCAGCCAAGTGGGCACAGGGGTTGGCGAAAAACTGTTTTTT.

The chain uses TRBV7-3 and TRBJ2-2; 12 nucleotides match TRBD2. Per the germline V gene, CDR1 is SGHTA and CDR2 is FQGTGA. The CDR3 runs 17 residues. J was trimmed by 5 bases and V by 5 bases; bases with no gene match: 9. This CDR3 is CASSPTSGGPRTGELFF. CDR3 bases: TGTGCCAGCAGCCCGACTAGCGGGGGTCCTAGGACCGGGGAGCTGTTTTTT.

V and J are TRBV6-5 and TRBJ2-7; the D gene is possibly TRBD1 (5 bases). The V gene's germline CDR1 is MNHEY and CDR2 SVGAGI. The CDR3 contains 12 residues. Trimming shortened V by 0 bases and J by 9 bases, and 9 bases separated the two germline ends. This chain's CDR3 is CASSYSTDGQYF. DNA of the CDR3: TGTGCCAGCAGTTACTCGACAGACGGGCAGTACTTC.

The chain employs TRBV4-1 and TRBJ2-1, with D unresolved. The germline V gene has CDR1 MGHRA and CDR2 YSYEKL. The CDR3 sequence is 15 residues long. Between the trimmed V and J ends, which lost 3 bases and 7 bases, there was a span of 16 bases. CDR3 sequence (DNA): TGCGCCAGCAGCCACCGGTGGAGTGACGGGAATGAGCAGTTCTTC. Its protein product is CASSHRWSDGNEQFF.